Listed below are T cell receptor beta chains from one sample, sequenced in a study of T-cell reconstitution after alpha-beta-depleted transplantation in children. In TCRdb, the PCR reads were re-called with MiXCR into one record per CDR3 protein. The repertoire holds about 400,000 distinct CDR3 sequences, over 20% seen once, with around 4% in the top ten. This specimen consisted of PBMCs from the stem cell graft donor, obtained from the stem cell graft. These receptor sequences come from a human donor who donated a stem cell graft to a child with acute myeloid leukemia. The CDR3 runs from the conserved cysteine through the conserved F or W. The order of the fields is clone size, J gene, D gene, CDR3 length, V gene, CDR3 protein. A D gene is named only where the DNA matches it firmly. A row's size may be missing; if present it is once, few, many or a size class.

NA,TRBJ1-4,NA,13,TRBV10-2,CASSDKHNEKLFF
few,TRBJ2-1,TRBD1,17,TRBV25-1,CASSEGMGRGRDNEQFF
NA,TRBJ2-1,NA,16,TRBV27,CASSSTGTTGYNEQFF
NA,TRBJ2-7,NA,15,TRBV4-1,CASSQPTQTSYEQYF
many,TRBJ2-1,NA,13,TRBV5-1,CASSLGVLDEQFF
NA,TRBJ2-3,NA,13,TRBV4-1,CASSQAGLPEQYF
few,TRBJ2-1,TRBD2,17,TRBV6-1,CASSRGLAGGLYNEQFF
NA,TRBJ2-6,TRBD1,19,TRBV28,CASTEEGTGKNSGANVLTF
many,TRBJ1-1,TRBD1,13,TRBV29-1,CSVGWDRETEAFF
NA,TRBJ2-3,TRBD1,16,TRBV7-9,CASRLLGQGAADTQYF
few,TRBJ2-1,TRBD2,16,TRBV20-1,CSARVEREGAHNEQFF
many,TRBJ1-5,NA,15,TRBV20-1,CSARRHDYSNQPQHF
NA,TRBJ2-1,NA,13,TRBV12-3/TRBV12-4,CASSFPGINEQFF
NA,TRBJ1-6,TRBD1,14,TRBV20-1,CSARWDRGISPLHF
NA,TRBJ2-1,NA,13,TRBV6-2/TRBV6-3,CASSYSPSNEQFF
few,TRBJ1-1,NA,14,TRBV7-9,CASSLAASNTEAFF
once,TRBJ2-6,NA,15,TRBV5-1,CASSFAISGANVLTF
NA,TRBJ2-7,NA,15,TRBV4-2,CASSQDQGGSYEQYF
once,TRBJ2-1,TRBD2,17,TRBV7-3,CASSLRGRAFSYNEQFF
few,TRBJ1-2,NA,12,TRBV2,CASSWDLFGYTF
once,TRBJ1-3,NA,14,TRBV5-1,CASSEQGAGNTIYF
NA,TRBJ1-1,NA,11,TRBV29-1,CSVAMNTEAFF